This entry lists 10 T cell receptor beta chains sequenced from one sample in a study of CD8+CD57+ T cells in acquired aplastic anemia. TCR beta VDJ combinations and CDR3 sequences were profiled from genomic DNA. MiXCR was run by TCRdb on the reads, yielding one entry per CDR3 protein. This sample has over 200,000 distinct CDR3 sequences; roughly 55% occur once, and the top ten carry approximately 30%. Material: sorted CD4+, CD8+, or CD8+CD57+ T cells (not recorded which) from PBMCs. The receptors stem from a human donor in good health.

The chain couples TRBV9 to TRBJ1-1; TRBD1 matches at 7 bases. The J segment lost 11 bases and the V segment lost 4 bases, leaving 17 bases of the junction unmatched. CDR1 and CDR2 from the germline V gene are SGDLS and YYNGEE. This CDR3 has 15 amino acids. CDR3 loop: CASSLEGQPVVGAFF. For the CDR3, the DNA is TGTGCCAGCAGCCTTGAGGGACAGCCGGTAGTCGGGGCTTTCTTT.

DNA for the CDR3: TGTGCCAGCAGCTTAGTCCCGACTCAGCCCCAGCATTTT. Translated, it gives CASSLVPTQPQHF. This chain joins TRBV7-8 and TRBJ1-5, with D uncertain. This CDR3 is built from 13 residues. Germline V gene lookup returns CDR1 SGHVS and CDR2 FQNEAQ. The V end lost 1 base, the J end lost 6 bases, and 7 bases lay between the germline ends.

This rearrangement joins TRBV6-5 to TRBJ2-3, with 13 nucleotides matching TRBD2. In germline, CDR1 is MNHEY, CDR2 SVGAGI. J lost 4 bases, V lost 0 bases, and 4 bases had no gene match. CDR3 size: 17 residues. The CDR3 coding sequence is TGTGCCAGCAGTTACTCCAGGACTAGCGGGGGAGCAGATACGCAGTATTTT. This codes for CASSYSRTSGGADTQYF.

In its sample, this clonotype was seen many times. The V call is TRBV9, the J call TRBJ2-7, with D perhaps being TRBD1 or TRBD2 (6 bases each). Germline V CDR1 and CDR2: SGDLS, YYNGEE. This CDR3 spans 15 amino acids. V was trimmed by 3 bases and J by 9 bases, leaving 22 bases between them. CDR3 region: CASSAGQEGTMGQYF. CDR3 sequence (DNA): TGTGCCAGCAGCGCCGGGCAGGAGGGGACAATGGGGCAGTACTTC.

Only a few counts were recorded for this clonotype. The chain joins TRBV7-6 to TRBJ1-5, with a tentative D call TRBD1 (5 bases). The CDR3 has 14 amino acids. Trimming removed 5 bases at V and 2 bases at J, with 10 bases between. Germline CDR1 SGHVS, CDR2 FNYEAQ. DNA of the CDR3: TGTGCCAGCAGCCAAGGGGACGGCAATCAGCCCCAGCATTTT. Translation: CASSQGDGNQPQHF.

The V gene is TRBV24-1, the J gene TRBJ2-1; weak D call: TRBD2 (7 bases). Germline V lookup: CDR1 KGHDR, CDR2 SFDVKD. CDR3 length equals 16 residues. The V end was cut by 11 bases, the J end by 2 bases, with 21 bases between. The CDR3 DNA reads as TGTGCCAGCACCCCCCGCGGGGGACAAACCTACAATGAGCAGTTCTTC. This encodes CASTPRGGQTYNEQFF.

The V and J genes are TRBV10-3 and TRBJ2-7; D possibly corresponds to TRBD1 (6 bases). The germline V gene encodes CDR1 ENHRY and CDR2 SYGVKD. The V end was cut by 6 bases, the J end by 0 bases, with 12 bases between. The CDR3 has 14 residues. CDR3 amino acids: CAIRGTCSSYEQYF. DNA for the CDR3: TGTGCCATCAGGGGGACATGTTCCTCCTACGAGCAGTACTTC.

The chain employs TRBV7-8 and TRBJ2-3, with a tentative D call TRBD1 (7 bases). This CDR3 has 16 residues. Per the germline V gene, CDR1 is SGHVS and CDR2 is FQNEAQ. Trimming left V 5 bases short and J 8 bases short, with 23 bases between. CDR3 protein: CASSIWTGAGSGTQYF. The CDR3 nucleotides read TGTGCCAGCAGCATCTGGACAGGCGCCGGGAGTGGTACGCAGTATTTT.

The chain employs TRBV9 and TRBJ2-2; unclear D gene. CDR3 length: 11 residues. CDR1 and CDR2 from the germline V gene are SGDLS and YYNGEE. V was clipped by 5 bases and J by 9 bases, with 8 bases between them. The CDR3, as DNA: TGTGCCAGCAGGTCCCCTCGGGAGCTGTTTTTT. Amino acids: CASRSPRELFF.

The chain has TRBV25-1 and TRBJ2-1, with 8 positions matching TRBD2. The V and J ends lost 6 bases and 12 bases, in that order; junction bases with no gene match: 10. From germline, CDR1 is MGHDK and CDR2 SYGVNS. This CDR3 has 13 residues. The CDR3 here is CASRRRGEYTQFF. The CDR3, as DNA: TGTGCCAGCAGGAGGCGGGGGGAATATACGCAGTTCTTC.